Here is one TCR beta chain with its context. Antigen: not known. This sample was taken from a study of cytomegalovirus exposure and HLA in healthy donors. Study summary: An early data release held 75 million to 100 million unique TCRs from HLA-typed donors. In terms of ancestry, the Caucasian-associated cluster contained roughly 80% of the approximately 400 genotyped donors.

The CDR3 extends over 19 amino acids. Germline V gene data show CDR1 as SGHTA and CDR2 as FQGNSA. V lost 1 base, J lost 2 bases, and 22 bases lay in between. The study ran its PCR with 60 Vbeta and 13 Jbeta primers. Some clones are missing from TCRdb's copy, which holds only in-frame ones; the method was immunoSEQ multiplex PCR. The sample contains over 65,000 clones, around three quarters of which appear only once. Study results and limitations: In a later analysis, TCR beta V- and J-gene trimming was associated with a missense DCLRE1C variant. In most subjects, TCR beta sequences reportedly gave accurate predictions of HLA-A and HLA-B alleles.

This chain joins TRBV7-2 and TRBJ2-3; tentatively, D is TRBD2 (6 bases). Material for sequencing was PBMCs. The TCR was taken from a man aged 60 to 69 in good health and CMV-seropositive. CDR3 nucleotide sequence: TGTGCCAGCAGCTTAGTTATCGGGAGACCCCTCCGAAACACAGATACGCAGTATTTT. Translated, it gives CASSLVIGRPLRNTDTQYF.